The sequence of this T cell receptor beta chain was determined in a study of blood T cell repertoires in COVID-19. The assay was immunoSEQ multiplex PCR, and TCRdb's table has in-frame clones only and misses some. The top ten hold approximately 14% of the sample, which has about 220,000 clones, approximately 86% seen once. J lost 4 bases, V lost 8 bases, and 11 bases had no gene match. The germline V gene encodes CDR1 MNHEY and CDR2 SMNVEV (reference sequence). The CDR3 spans 16 residues. Participant-reported clinical history was the basis for cohort assignment. The chain links TRBV27 to TRBJ2-5; TRBD2 aligns across 12 bases. The sequence was obtained from a woman in her forties or fifties with acute COVID-19. Sequencing was performed on PBMCs or T cells enriched from blood (not recorded which). Here the CDR3 reads CASGETSGSIRETQYF. DNA for the CDR3: TGTGCCAGCGGAGAGACTAGCGGGAGTATTCGAGAGACCCAGTACTTC.